A selection of T cell receptor beta chains follows, all from one sample in a study of T cells in Graves' hyperthyroidism and ophthalmopathy. TCRdb recomputed calls from the multiplex PCR reads with MiXCR, one row per CDR3 protein. The sample yields hundreds of thousands of distinct CDR3 sequences, roughly 15% seen once. The sample taken for sequencing was blood. These receptors originate from a woman in her sixties with Graves' ophthalmopathy. Each CDR3 is given with its conserved first and last residue. D genes are given only for firm matches. Clone size appears in some rows only: once, few, many, or a class for an expanded clone.

D,J,V,size,CDR3,DNA
.,TRBJ2-2,TRBV4-1,many,CASSPTMPSAGELFF,TGCGCCAGCAGCCCAACGATGCCCTCAGCGGGGGAGCTGTTTTTT
.,TRBJ1-4,TRBV27,many,CASSLVGRDEKLFF,TGTGCCAGCAGTTTAGTAGGGAGAGATGAGAAACTGTTTTTT
TRBD1,TRBJ1-2,TRBV2,many,CASKYGTGQGYTF,TGTGCCAGCAAGTACGGGACAGGGCAAGGCTACACCTTC
.,TRBJ2-1,TRBV18,.,CASSPSAGSGNEQFF,TGTGCCAGCTCACCATCAGCAGGGTCGGGGAATGAGCAGTTCTTC
.,TRBJ2-5,TRBV11-2,many,CASSLGTRGSITKETQYF,TGTGCCAGCAGCTTGGGGACGAGGGGCTCCATCACCAAAGAGACCCAGTACTTC
.,TRBJ1-2,TRBV14,.,CASSQDGRGTYGYPF,TGTGCCAGCAGCCAAGATGGCAGGGGCACCTATGGCTACCCCTTC
TRBD1,TRBJ2-5,TRBV12-3/TRBV12-4,many,CASSRPRQGAGETQYF,TGTGCCAGCAGTCGCCCTCGACAGGGGGCGGGGGAGACCCAGTACTTC
TRBD2,TRBJ2-1,TRBV29-1,many,CSVLPASGSGYEQFF,TGCAGCGTCCTCCCGGCGAGCGGGAGTGGATATGAGCAGTTCTTC
TRBD2,TRBJ2-2,TRBV2,many,CASISGSNTGELFF,TGTGCCAGTATTAGCGGGAGTAACACCGGGGAGCTGTTTTTT
TRBD1,TRBJ2-7,TRBV6-1,.,CASSERYGTAYEQYF,TGTGCCAGCAGTGAACGTTACGGGACAGCTTACGAGCAGTACTTC
TRBD2,TRBJ2-1,TRBV7-3,many,CASSPTSGSYNEQFF,TGTGCCAGCAGCCCAACTAGCGGGTCCTACAATGAGCAGTTCTTC
.,TRBJ2-5,TRBV7-9,many,CASSLQLWETQYF,TGTGCCAGCAGCCTCCAACTGTGGGAGACCCAGTACTTC
.,TRBJ1-1,TRBV28,many,CASSLGGLRLSAFF,TGTGCCAGCAGTTTAGGGGGGCTTCGTCTTTCGGCTTTCTTT
.,TRBJ2-7,TRBV11-2,many,CASSFPGLAVYEQYF,TGTGCCAGCAGCTTCCCCGGCCTAGCCGTCTACGAGCAGTACTTC
.,TRBJ2-1,TRBV11-2,many,CASSLDVWSYNEQFF,TGTGCCAGCAGCTTAGATGTGTGGAGCTACAATGAGCAGTTCTTC
TRBD2,TRBJ2-3,TRBV7-9,many,CASSLVSTSGSSDTQYF,TGTGCCAGCAGCTTAGTAAGCACTAGCGGGAGTAGCGATACGCAGTATTTT
TRBD1,TRBJ1-6,TRBV3-1,many,CASSQDRGNSPLHF,TGTGCCAGCAGCCAGGACAGGGGCAATTCACCCCTCCACTTT
.,TRBJ2-2,TRBV10-3,.,CAIGGSGQTGELFF,TGTGCCATCGGGGGTAGCGGCCAAACCGGGGAGCTGTTTTTT
.,TRBJ2-3,TRBV27,many,CASSPIVAGTDTQYF,TGTGCCAGCAGTCCAATCGTAGCGGGCACAGATACGCAGTATTTT
TRBD2,TRBJ2-6,TRBV5-5,few,CASSLTVAGAGANVLTF,TGTGCCAGCAGCTTAACAGTAGCGGGAGCCGGGGCCAACGTCCTGACTTTC
.,TRBJ1-2,TRBV6-5,.,CASSYEGFNGYTF,TGTGCCAGCAGTTACGAGGGTTTTAATGGCTACACCTTC
.,TRBJ2-7,TRBV2,many,CASSEEQIWEQYF,TGTGCCAGCAGTGAAGAGCAGATTTGGGAGCAGTACTTC
TRBD1,TRBJ2-7,TRBV28,few,CASTRPVGQGWEQYF,TGTGCCAGCACCCGCCCCGTTGGACAGGGGTGGGAGCAGTACTTC
.,TRBJ2-6,TRBV6-5,many,CASSYGGVGRGANVLTF,TGTGCCAGCAGTTACGGAGGGGTCGGACGTGGGGCCAACGTCCTGACTTTC